This T cell receptor beta chain comes out of a study of T cell therapy after organ transplantation. At the level of the study: Blood for the long-term post-therapy sample came 20 to 29 weeks after therapy. General study points: In nonresponders, reduced coverage from low CD8+ yield may limit detected expansions. Post-therapy CD8 clonality change correlated inversely with pretherapy clonality.

The time point is: 20-29 weeks after completion of therapy. Drug-resistant or recurrent cytomegalovirus affected these solid-organ transplant recipient patients. Details on this clone: The antigen is not known.

Assay used: immunoSEQ multiplex PCR; TCRdb lists only in-frame clones, some missing. Counted here are approximately 22,000 clones, about 83% occurring once; the ten biggest clones make up under 45%. The germline gives CDR1 SGHNT, CDR2 YYREEE (reference sequence). The CDR3 sequence is 14 residues long. Trimming cost V 3 bases and J 9 bases; bases outside gene matches: 6. This clonotype originated in a human patient who had received a solid organ transplant and had CMV disease. Some T cells could come from the graft donor. The chain joins TRBV5-4 to TRBJ2-7, with 13 nucleotides matching TRBD2. The specimen was CD8+ T cells from blood, collected after autologous CMV-specific T cell therapy. The CDR3, as DNA: TGTGCCAGCAGCTGGACTAGCGGGAGCTTCGGGCAGTACTTC. This gives the protein CASSWTSGSFGQYF.